The sequence of this TCR beta chain was determined in a study of blood T cell repertoires in COVID-19. Study-level background: Both acute and convalescent COVID-19 samples were obtained from the United States, Italy and Spain. T cells, B-cell-depleted T cells, or PBMCs supplied cDNA or gDNA.

Source study methods: For nucleated cells, counts were estimated from reference gene primer amplification. The data were produced by immunoSEQ multiplex PCR, yet TCRdb's version contains in-frame clones alone and is incomplete. V, J and clone size were drawn from that table, and D and trimming were deduced from the DNA. Of some 70,000 clones in the sample, roughly 87% are singletons; the top ten hold 7% to 10%. Source material: peripheral blood. This receptor was identified in a man aged 45-60 years with active COVID-19.

The chain's CDR3 is CASSRTRGTGNTIYF. The DNA for the CDR3 is TGTGCCAGCAGCAGAACGAGGGGGACTGGAAACACCATATATTTT. This rearrangement joins TRBV7-2 to TRBJ1-3; D possibly corresponds to TRBD1 (6 bases). V was pared by 5 bases and J by 2 bases, with 13 bases between. The CDR3 is made up of 15 amino acids. The V gene's germline CDR1 is SGHTA and CDR2 FQGNSA.